This TCR beta chain was found in a study of cytomegalovirus exposure and HLA in healthy donors. On the study more broadly: The Caucasian-associated ancestry cluster contained 81% of the 300 to 450 genotyped donors. Findings and limits, study-wide: By HLA locus, TCR association rates varied in a later analysis, with DRB1 showing the most and HLA-C the fewest. Roughly uniform depth of sequencing across donors was assumed in presence/absence analyses.

Turning to this clone: Its antigen is undetermined.

This CDR3 has 13 amino acids. Trimming removed 0 bases at V and 6 bases at J, with 9 bases between. Per germline, CDR1 SGHTA and CDR2 FQGTGA. PCR employed 60 Vbeta and 13 Jbeta primers. TCRdb's table, derived via immunoSEQ multiplex PCR, lists solely in-frame clones and lacks some. This sample yields some 140,000 clones, of which just under 80% are seen a single time; around 5% belongs to the top ten. Sample: PBMCs. This chain connects TRBV7-3 to TRBJ2-7; D unclear. The source is a man aged 25-45 years in good health. CDR3 nucleotides: TGTGCCAGCAGCTTAACGTTAACGGGCGAGCAGTACTTC. Translation gives CASSLTLTGEQYF.